The 5 T cell receptor beta chains presented below share a single source sample, sequenced in a study of cytomegalovirus exposure and HLA in healthy donors. Primers included in the PCR were 60 Vbeta and 13 Jbeta primers. Generated by immunoSEQ multiplex PCR, the TCRdb table keeps only in-frame clones and is missing some. Here the sample spans some 140,000 clones, roughly three quarters being singletons. The sequenced sample was PBMCs. The source of these receptors is a young man in good health and CMV-seronegative.

V is TRBV6-6 and J is TRBJ2-5; D is possibly TRBD2 (5 bases). The V end was cut by 5 bases, the J end by 7 bases, with 20 bases between. The germline V gene encodes CDR1 MNHNY and CDR2 SVGAGI (reference sequence). This CDR3 spans 15 amino acids. The CDR3 protein is CASSGLRQIRVTQYF. In nucleotides, the CDR3 is TGTGCCAGCAGTGGACTCCGCCAGATAAGAGTGACCCAGTACTTC.

This clone has a handful of counts. The chain employs TRBV2 and TRBJ1-2, with no clear D. Trimming left V 0 bases short and J 0 bases short, with 5 bases between. Germline V gene sequence: CDR1 SNHLY, CDR2 FYNNEI. This CDR3 has 14 amino acids. The CDR3 sequence: CASSEARSNYGYTF. CDR3 sequence (DNA): TGTGCCAGCAGTGAAGCGAGGTCTAACTATGGCTACACCTTC. Using reference TRBV2 and TRBJ1-2 for the parts outside the CDR3, the full variable domain is EPEVTQTPSHQVTQMGQEVILRCVPISNHLYFYWYRQILGQKVEFLVSFYNNEISEKSEIFDDQFSVERPDGSNFTLKIRSTKLEDSAMYFCASSEARSNYGYTFGSGTRLTVV.

V gene TRBV7-9 combines with J gene TRBJ1-1; 9 positions match TRBD1. The germline V gene encodes CDR1 SEHNR and CDR2 FQNEAQ (reference sequence). Trimming cost V 5 bases and J 1 base; bases outside gene matches: 5. This CDR3 is built from 15 residues. The CDR3 sequence: CASSRDRVGNTEAFF. The CDR3 DNA reads TGTGCCAGCAGCAGGGACAGGGTGGGGAACACTGAAGCTTTCTTT.

The V gene is TRBV15, the J gene TRBJ1-2; 8 nucleotides line up with TRBD1. Unmatched junction bases numbered 9, after V lost 3 bases and J lost 3 bases. The V gene's germline CDR1 is LNHNV and CDR2 YYDKDF (reference sequence). The CDR3 is 16 residues long. The CDR3 sequence is CATSRAFRGQDYGYTF. The CDR3 coding sequence is TGTGCCACCAGCAGGGCTTTCAGGGGGCAGGACTATGGCTACACCTTC.

The chain recombines TRBV13 with TRBJ2-3; TRBD2 matches at 9 bases. The CDR3 runs 15 residues. The ends lost 5 bases at V and 4 bases at J; junction bases unmatched: 7. Germline V gene lookup returns CDR1 PRHDT and CDR2 FYEKMQ (reference sequence). CDR3 sequence reads: CASSPGLARADTQYF. The CDR3 coding sequence is TGTGCCAGCAGCCCTGGACTAGCGAGAGCAGATACGCAGTATTTT. The whole variable domain, remainder taken from reference TRBV13 and TRBJ2-3, is AAGVIQSPRHLIKEKRETATLKCYPIPRHDTVYWYQQGPGQDPQFLISFYEKMQSDKGSIPDRFSAQQFSDYHSELNMSSLELGDSALYFCASSPGLARADTQYFGPGTRLTVL.